This T cell receptor (beta chain) originates from a study of blood T cell repertoires in COVID-19. Study summary: PBMCs, B-cell-depleted T cells, or T cells provided the cDNA or gDNA that made up the material.

This clone was recorded many times. In the authors' workflow: Reference gene primer amplification gave estimated nucleated cell counts. The data were produced by immunoSEQ multiplex PCR, yet TCRdb's version contains in-frame clones alone and is incomplete. The V and J calls and the clone size are those of that table, but D and trimming were determined from the DNA. The data contain about 140,000 clones, roughly 80% of them singletons. V was shortened by 3 bases and J by 6 bases, with 5 bases between the two germline ends. The CDR3 loop spans 11 amino acids. Germline V CDR1 and CDR2: SQVTM, ANQGSEA. Source material: peripheral blood. J is TRBJ2-2 and V is TRBV29-1, with D uncertain. This clonotype was obtained from a man aged 50 to 60 with acute or convalescent COVID-19. The DNA for the CDR3 is TGCAGCGTTGAGACACCCGGGGAGCTGTTTTTT. Encoded protein: CSVETPGELFF.